Listed here are 29 T cell receptor beta chains from one sample, sequenced in a study of T cell changes during pregnancy in multiple sclerosis. The repertoire was sequenced with immunoSEQ multiplex PCR; TCRdb's copy has only in-frame clones and lacks some. The sample gives about 46,000 clones, approximately 89% of which show up once; approximately 2.9% is in the top ten. The sequencing here drew on CD8+ T cells from peripheral blood mononuclear cells, taken in the second trimester of pregnancy. These receptors all stem from a female donor with multiple sclerosis, enrolled in a pregnancy study.

This clone was counted between two and nine times. The sample has other DNA sequences that encode this CDR3 too. V usage is TRBV4-1 and J usage is TRBJ1-1; 9 nucleotides match TRBD1. The CDR3 consists of 12 residues. The germline CDR1 and CDR2 sequences are MGHRA and YSYEKL. J lost 8 bases, V lost 4 bases, and 2 bases had no gene match. The CDR3 loop reads CASSPGTGEAFF. CDR3 bases: TGCGCCAGCAGCCCTGGGACAGGGGAAGCTTTCTTT.

V usage is TRBV5-4 and J usage is TRBJ1-6, with a tentative D call TRBD1 (5 bases). Germline-derived CDR1 and CDR2 are SGHNT and YYREEE (reference sequence). The CDR3 covers 16 residues. Trimming stripped 0 bases from V and 7 bases from J, with 14 bases between. The CDR3 loop reads CASSLAVGGFNSPLHF. CDR3 nucleotides: TGTGCCAGCAGCTTGGCCGTGGGGGGATTCAATTCACCCCTCCACTTT.

The rearrangement uses TRBV7-8 and TRBJ2-1, with a weak D call TRBD1 (6 bases). The CDR3 extends over 15 amino acids. The V end was cut by 5 bases, the J end by 4 bases, with 15 bases between. In germline, CDR1 is SGHVS, CDR2 FQNEAQ. The CDR3 DNA reads TGTGCCAGCAGCCCCAGACAGGACCCGTACAATGAGCAGTTCTTC. Translation gives CASSPRQDPYNEQFF.

This chain links TRBV27 with TRBJ2-5, with 10 positions matching TRBD1. Germline trimming cut 2 bases from V and 5 bases from J; bases unmatched to any gene: 8. Germline V lookup: CDR1 MNHEY, CDR2 SMNVEV (reference sequence). This CDR3 spans 16 amino acids. The CDR3 DNA follows: TGTGCCAGCAGTTTACTCGGGGGACAGGGGATGGAGACCCAGTACTTC. It yields the protein CASSLLGGQGMETQYF.

J is TRBJ2-7 and V is TRBV4-2, with D possibly being TRBD1 (5 bases). CDR3 size: 18 residues. V was cut by 0 bases and J by 4 bases, with 22 bases left in between. Germline lookup yields CDR1 LGHNA and CDR2 YNFKEQ. CDR3 protein: CASSQEGARTKSWYEQYF. The DNA of the CDR3 is TGTGCCAGCAGCCAAGAAGGGGCGCGCACTAAGAGTTGGTACGAGCAGTACTTC.

The rearrangement links TRBV4-2 to TRBJ2-7; D not resolved. CDR1 is LGHNA, CDR2 YNFKEQ, per germline. The CDR3 consists of 13 residues. The V end lost 2 bases, the J end lost 2 bases, and 7 bases lay between the germline ends. The CDR3 sequence is CASSQTDPYEQYF. The DNA of the CDR3 is TGTGCCAGCAGCCAAACAGACCCCTACGAGCAGTACTTC.

V and J are TRBV5-1 and TRBJ2-1; D uncertain. This CDR3 contains 13 residues. V gave up 2 bases and J gave up 8 bases, with 11 bases separating them. In germline, CDR1 is SGHRS, CDR2 YFSETQ. The CDR3 is CASSFSLVDEQFF. The CDR3, as DNA: TGCGCCAGCAGCTTTAGTTTGGTGGATGAGCAGTTCTTC.

V is TRBV19 and J is TRBJ2-5, with D perhaps TRBD1 (6 bases). This CDR3 has 15 residues. Germline V gene sequence: CDR1 LNHDA, CDR2 SQIVND (reference sequence). Trimming cost V 4 bases and J 4 bases, with 16 bases left between them. CDR3 coding DNA: TGTGCCAGTAGTAGTGAAAGGGGCAGGGGAGAGACCCAGTACTTC. Amino acids: CASSSERGRGETQYF.

About this clone itself: Other DNA sequences within the sample encode an identical CDR3. V gene TRBV7-8 combines with J gene TRBJ2-7; D remains ambiguous. The germline V gene has CDR1 SGHVS and CDR2 FQNEAQ. The V end was cut by 3 bases, the J end by 3 bases, with 12 bases between. This CDR3 is built from 14 residues. The CDR3 protein is CASSLAQNLYEQYF. The CDR3 nucleotides are TGTGCCAGCAGCTTGGCACAGAACCTCTACGAGCAGTACTTC. Based on the CDR3 plus reference TRBV7-8 and TRBJ2-7, the full variable domain is GAGVSQSPRYKVAKRGQDVALRCDPISGHVSLFWYQQALGQGPEFLTYFQNEAQLDKSGLPSDRFFAERPEGSVSTLKIQRTQQEDSAVYLCASSLAQNLYEQYFGPGTRLTVT.

The chain couples TRBV7-6 to TRBJ2-5, with TRBD2 matching 10 bases. Trimming took 8 bases from V and 2 from J; bases not matched to a gene: 5. The CDR3 is made up of 14 amino acids. Germline CDR1 reads SGHVS; CDR2 reads FNYEAQ. Here the CDR3 reads CASLILAGQETQYF. In DNA form, the CDR3 reads TGTGCCAGCTTAATACTAGCGGGGCAAGAGACCCAGTACTTC. Full variable domain (remainder filled in from reference TRBV7-6 and TRBJ2-5): GAGVSQSPRYKVTKRGQDVALRCDPISGHVSLYWYRQALGQGPEFLTYFNYEAQQDKSGLPNDRFSAERPEGSISTLTIQRTEQRDSAMYRCASLILAGQETQYFGPGTRLLVL.

The gene calls are TRBV6-5 and TRBJ2-1; no firm D call. The V and J ends lost 0 bases and 3 bases respectively, with 6 bases between them. CDR1 and CDR2 from the germline V gene are MNHEY and SVGAGI. The CDR3 extends over 14 amino acids. The DNA of the CDR3 is TGTGCCAGCAGTTACTCCGCAGACTACAATGAGCAGTTCTTC. This gives the protein CASSYSADYNEQFF.

V usage is TRBV4-1 and J usage is TRBJ2-7; TRBD1 might be the D (6 bases). The germline V gene encodes CDR1 MGHRA and CDR2 YSYEKL. The CDR3 covers 15 residues. The ends were cut back, 1 base at V and 3 bases at J, with 13 bases in the middle. CDR3 sequence (DNA): TGCGCCAGCAGCCAAGTCTTTCCAGGGGTCTACGAGCAGTACTTC. This sequence encodes CASSQVFPGVYEQYF.

The chain links TRBV6-1 to TRBJ2-7; 7 nucleotides line up with TRBD1. Germline CDR1 reads MNHNS; CDR2 reads SASEGT. The CDR3 length is 14 residues. J gave up 3 bases and V 3 bases, and 5 bases lay outside the gene matches. The CDR3 region is CASSDPGQYYEQYF. CDR3 in DNA: TGTGCCAGCAGTGATCCGGGACAGTACTACGAGCAGTACTTC.

CDR3 sequence (DNA): TGTGCCAGTAGTCTCGGGACATCTGCGGGTTTCTTT. Amino acid sequence: CASSLGTSAGFF. The J gene is TRBJ1-1, the V gene TRBV19; TRBD1 might be the D (6 bases). Germline V gene data show CDR1 as LNHDA and CDR2 as SQIVND (reference sequence). The CDR3 spans 12 residues. V lost 5 bases, J lost 13 bases, and 17 bases lay in between.

The gene calls are TRBV4-2 and TRBJ2-5; 9 bases are a match to TRBD2. Germline trimming cut 0 bases from V and 5 bases from J; bases unmatched to any gene: 10. The CDR3 length is 17 residues. CDR1 and CDR2 from the germline V gene are LGHNA and YNFKEQ. Here the CDR3 DNA reads TGTGCCAGCAGCCAAGATTTTAGCGGGGGCGACGGGGAGACCCAGTACTTC. This gives the protein CASSQDFSGGDGETQYF.

This clone was seen only once. This sequence joins TRBV19 and TRBJ2-3; D is undetermined. Germline values: CDR1 LNHDA, CDR2 SQIVND (reference sequence). V gave up 3 bases and J gave up 2 bases, with 9 bases separating them. The CDR3 loop spans 14 amino acids. The CDR3 nucleotides are TGTGCCAGTAGTATTACAGTTTTCACAGATACGCAGTATTTT. It encodes CASSITVFTDTQYF.

This chain connects TRBV19 to TRBJ2-5, with TRBD1 matching over 7 bases. V shed 4 bases, J shed 5 bases, and the junction held 7 bases outside the gene matches. The CDR3 loop spans 14 amino acids. CDR1 and CDR2 from the germline V gene are LNHDA and SQIVND (reference sequence). For the CDR3, the DNA is TGTGCCAGTAGTAGTACAGGGGCGAGGGAGACCCAGTACTTC. It translates to CASSSTGARETQYF.

V is TRBV9 and J is TRBJ2-2, with D uncertain. The CDR3 length is 11 residues. Trimming took 10 bases from V and 8 from J, leaving 12 bases between them. Germline CDR1 is SGDLS and CDR2 is YYNGEE. The CDR3 here is CASTPGGELFF. The CDR3 nucleotides read TGTGCCTCTACCCCCGGGGGGGAGCTGTTTTTT.

The chain couples TRBV4-2 to TRBJ2-7; D gene uncertain. Trimming took 4 bases from V and 2 from J, leaving 12 bases between them. Germline assignment: CDR1 LGHNA and CDR2 YNFKEQ. This CDR3 spans 14 amino acids. The CDR3 region is CASSPQTSAYEQYF. The CDR3, as DNA: TGTGCCAGCAGCCCCCAAACATCCGCCTACGAGCAGTACTTC.

V gene TRBV7-3 combines with J gene TRBJ2-5, with D possibly matching TRBD2 (7 bases). Germline-derived CDR1 and CDR2 are SGHTA and FQGTGA. The V gene lost 3 bases and the J gene lost 2 bases, with 16 bases spanning the gap. There are 16 residues in the CDR3. The CDR3 sequence is CASSFGGGGRQETQYF. CDR3 DNA sequence: TGTGCCAGCAGCTTCGGGGGCGGGGGCCGGCAAGAGACCCAGTACTTC. Complete variable domain (other parts from reference TRBV7-3 and TRBJ2-5): GAGVSQTPSNKVTEKGKYVELRCDPISGHTALYWYRQSLGQGPEFLIYFQGTGAADDSGLPNDRFFAVRPEGSVSTLKIQRTERGDSAVYLCASSFGGGGRQETQYFGPGTRLLVL.

The chain recombines TRBV4-3 with TRBJ2-7; D not certain. Germline V gives CDR1 LGHNA, CDR2 YSLEER. The CDR3 runs 13 residues. Trimming took off 0 bases at V and 5 bases at J, with 8 bases between the two ends. CDR3 sequence (DNA): TGCGCCAGCAGCCAAGAAAGAGGCAACGAGCAGTACTTC. This gives the protein CASSQERGNEQYF.

The sample holds a few counts of this clone. CDR3 sequence reads: CASSQGQAISYEQYF. The DNA for the CDR3 is TGTGCCAGCAGCCAAGGACAGGCCATCTCCTACGAGCAGTACTTC. The chain couples TRBV6-5 to TRBJ2-7, with 7 bases that match TRBD1. V lost 6 bases to trimming and J lost 0 bases; unmatched junction nucleotides: 8. CDR1 is MNHEY, CDR2 SVGAGI, per germline. The CDR3 sequence is 15 residues long.

This chain connects TRBV6-1 to TRBJ2-1, with 7 bases aligning to TRBD2. The CDR3 is made up of 15 amino acids. Germline V gene sequence: CDR1 MNHNS, CDR2 SASEGT. V shed 4 bases and J 2 bases; nucleotides not matched to a gene: 5. The CDR3 region is CASSGLAGAYNEQFF. CDR3 DNA sequence: TGTGCCAGCAGTGGCTTGGCGGGGGCCTACAATGAGCAGTTCTTC.

J is TRBJ1-4 and V is TRBV13, with TRBD1 as a possible D gene (5 bases). CDR3 length: 14 amino acids. V was clipped by 3 bases and J by 2 bases, with 7 bases between them. Germline V gene lookup returns CDR1 PRHDT and CDR2 FYEKMQ (reference sequence). CDR3 in DNA: TGTGCCAGCAGCTTGGGGGGGACTAATGAAAAACTGTTTTTT. As protein: CASSLGGTNEKLFF. The full variable domain, completed using reference TRBV13 and TRBJ1-4, is AAGVIQSPRHLIKEKRETATLKCYPIPRHDTVYWYQQGPGQDPQFLISFYEKMQSDKGSIPDRFSAQQFSDYHSELNMSSLELGDSALYFCASSLGGTNEKLFFGSGTQLSVL.

The chain links TRBV9 to TRBJ2-4, with no clear D. The germline V gene has CDR1 SGDLS and CDR2 YYNGEE. The length of the CDR3 is 14 residues. Trimming cost V 2 bases and J 0 bases, with 6 bases left between them. The CDR3 nucleotides read TGTGCCAGCAGCGTGAGTCTAGCCAAAAACATTCAGTACTTC. Translating it yields CASSVSLAKNIQYF.

The V call is TRBV7-2, the J call TRBJ2-7; D may be TRBD1 (5 bases). This CDR3 comprises 15 residues. The germline V gene encodes CDR1 SGHTA and CDR2 FQGNSA. Trimming shortened V by 1 base and J by 3 bases, and 13 bases separated the two germline ends. The CDR3 DNA follows: TGTGCCAGCAGCTTAGTGGCAGGGAAAGGCTACGAGCAGTACTTC. Amino acid sequence: CASSLVAGKGYEQYF.

The V and J genes are TRBV7-9 and TRBJ1-4; TRBD1 is a possible D gene (6 bases). Germline V gene lookup returns CDR1 SEHNR and CDR2 FQNEAQ (reference sequence). The CDR3 contains 15 residues. V was trimmed by 7 bases and J by 8 bases, leaving 20 bases between them. The CDR3 spells CASTITGNWREKLFF. Written as DNA, the CDR3 is TGTGCCAGCACCATAACAGGGAATTGGCGAGAAAAACTGTTTTTT.

The chain recombines TRBV4-3 with TRBJ1-2; 9 bases map to TRBD1. The germline CDR1 and CDR2 sequences are LGHNA and YSLEER. V was pared by 4 bases and J by 5 bases, with 8 bases of the junction left unmatched. The CDR3 loop spans 15 amino acids. The CDR3 sequence: CASSPVGQGKYGYTF. The CDR3 DNA reads as TGCGCCAGCAGCCCCGTGGGACAGGGCAAGTATGGCTACACCTTC.

This chain links TRBV2 with TRBJ1-2; the D is unclear. The germline gives CDR1 SNHLY, CDR2 FYNNEI. Trimming pared 9 bases from V and 2 bases from J, leaving 13 bases between. The CDR3 spans 13 residues. This chain's CDR3 is CARLGRANYGYTF. In nucleotides, the CDR3 is TGTGCCAGACTAGGACGGGCAAACTATGGCTACACCTTC.